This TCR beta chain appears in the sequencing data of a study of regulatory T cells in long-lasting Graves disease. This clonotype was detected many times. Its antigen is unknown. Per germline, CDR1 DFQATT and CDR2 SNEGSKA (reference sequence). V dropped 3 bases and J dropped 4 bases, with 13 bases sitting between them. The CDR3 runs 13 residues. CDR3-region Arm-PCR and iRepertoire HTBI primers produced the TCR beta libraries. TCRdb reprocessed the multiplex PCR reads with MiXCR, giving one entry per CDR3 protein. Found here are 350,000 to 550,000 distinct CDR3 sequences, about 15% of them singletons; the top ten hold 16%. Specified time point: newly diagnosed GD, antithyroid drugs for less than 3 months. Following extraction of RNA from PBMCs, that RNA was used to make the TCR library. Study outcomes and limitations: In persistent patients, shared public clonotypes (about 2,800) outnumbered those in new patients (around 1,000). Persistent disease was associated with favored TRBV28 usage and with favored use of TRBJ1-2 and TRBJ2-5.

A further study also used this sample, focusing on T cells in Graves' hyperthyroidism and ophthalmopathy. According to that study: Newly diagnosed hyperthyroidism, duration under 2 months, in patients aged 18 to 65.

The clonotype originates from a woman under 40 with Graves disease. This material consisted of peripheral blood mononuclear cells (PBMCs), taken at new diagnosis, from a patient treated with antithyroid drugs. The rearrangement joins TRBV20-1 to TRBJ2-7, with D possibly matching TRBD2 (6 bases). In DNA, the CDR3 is TGCAGTGCTAGGGTTATTAGCGGATACGAGCAGTACTTC. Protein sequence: CSARVISGYEQYF.